These 26 T cell receptor beta chains share one sample of origin, sequenced in a study of blood T cell repertoires in COVID-19. Data came from immunoSEQ multiplex PCR; TCRdb stores just in-frame clones and leaves some out. The data show tens of thousands of clones, roughly 80% seen once. Sequencing was done on a sample of peripheral blood. All receptors derive from a man aged 70-80 years with acute or convalescent COVID-19.

The rearrangement uses TRBV2 and TRBJ1-5, with no clear D. This CDR3 is 14 amino acids long. In germline, CDR1 is SNHLY, CDR2 FYNNEI. Trimming removed 6 bases from V and 3 bases from J, with 12 bases in between. The CDR3 bases are TGTGCCAGCAGGAAGTCAGTGTCCAATCAGCCCCAGCATTTT. Residues: CASRKSVSNQPQHF. Filled out from reference TRBV2 and TRBJ1-5, the complete variable domain reads EPEVTQTPSHQVTQMGQEVILRCVPISNHLYFYWYRQILGQKVEFLVSFYNNEISEKSEIFDDQFSVERPDGSNFTLKIRSTKLEDSAMYFCASRKSVSNQPQHFGDGTRLSIL.

This chain uses TRBV19 with TRBJ1-5; tentative D call: TRBD1 (6 bases). In germline, CDR1 is LNHDA, CDR2 SQIVND (reference sequence). CDR3 length: 15 residues. Trimming cost V 7 bases and J 1 base, with 14 bases left between them. For the CDR3, the DNA is TGTGCCAGTACCACCGGGACATCGAGCAATCAGCCCCAGCATTTT. It is translated as CASTTGTSSNQPQHF.

The chain employs TRBV20-1 and TRBJ1-3, with 12 bases matching TRBD1. From germline, CDR1 is DFQATT and CDR2 SNEGSKA (reference sequence). This CDR3 spans 15 amino acids. Trimming at V came to 3 bases and at J to 7 bases, leaving 7 bases not matched to a gene. In nucleotides, the CDR3 is TGCAGTGCTAGTGACGGGACAGGGGGCACGAACACCATATATTTT. Protein: CSASDGTGGTNTIYF.

This clone was seen only a few times. This rearrangement joins TRBV3-1 (or the pseudogene TRBV3-2) to TRBJ1-1; tentative D call: TRBD1 (5 bases). The ends were cut back, 0 bases at V and 3 bases at J, with 5 bases in the middle. CDR1 is LGHDT, CDR2 YNNKEL, per germline (reference sequence). The CDR3 totals 13 residues. CDR3 nucleotides: TGTGCCAGCAGCCAAGACAGGGACACTGAAGCTTTCTTT. Protein product: CASSQDRDTEAFF.

V and J are TRBV14 and TRBJ2-1; 16 bases align to TRBD2. The trim removed 2 bases at V and 9 bases at J, leaving 7 bases unmatched. The CDR3 has 17 residues. Germline CDR1 and CDR2: SGHDN and FVKESK. CDR3 coding DNA: TGTGCCAGCAGCCAACCCGGGACTAGCGGGAGGGCCTGTGAGCAGTTCTTC. Its translation is CASSQPGTSGRACEQFF.

The J gene is TRBJ2-5, the V gene TRBV6-5, with no clear D. This CDR3 region has 13 residues. Germline V gene sequence: CDR1 MNHEY, CDR2 SVGAGI. The V end lost 2 bases, the J end lost 5 bases, and 9 bases lay between the germline ends. The CDR3 DNA follows: TGTGCCAGCAGTTACCCCGGTCGGGAGACCCAGTACTTC. It encodes CASSYPGRETQYF.

This chain uses TRBV7-6 with TRBJ2-3; D is undetermined. The CDR3 spans 12 residues. CDR1 and CDR2 (germline): SGHVS, FNYEAQ. Trimming removed 2 bases from V and 4 bases from J, with 4 bases in between. In nucleotides, the CDR3 is TGTGCCAGCAGCTTATTCGCAGATACGCAGTATTTT. Protein: CASSLFADTQYF.

This chain uses TRBV5-6 with TRBJ1-1, with TRBD1 matching over 7 bases. V lost 4 bases, J lost 1 base, and 10 bases stayed unmatched. The germline gives CDR1 SGHDT, CDR2 YYEEEE. CDR3 size: 16 residues. The DNA for the CDR3 is TGTGCCAGCAGCCCGCCGAGGGGGCTGAGGAACACTGAAGCTTTCTTT. Translated: CASSPPRGLRNTEAFF.

The J gene is TRBJ2-3, the V gene TRBV5-1, with D unclear. CDR1 is SGHRS, CDR2 YFSETQ, per germline. Trimming removed 3 bases at V and 0 bases at J, with 14 bases between. The CDR3 is 16 amino acids. CDR3 residues: CASSYPTAASTDTQYF. In DNA, the CDR3 is TGCGCCAGCAGCTACCCGACTGCGGCTAGCACAGATACGCAGTATTTT.

V and J are TRBV14 and TRBJ2-3; 10 nucleotides align to TRBD1. Trimming cost V 3 bases and J 3 bases; bases outside gene matches: 6. The V gene's germline CDR1 is SGHDN and CDR2 FVKESK. The CDR3 loop spans 16 amino acids. The CDR3 bases are TGTGCCAGCAGCCATCTACCGGGACAGGGGACAGATACGCAGTATTTT. This gives the protein CASSHLPGQGTDTQYF. Full variable domain (rest looked up from reference TRBV14 and TRBJ2-3): EAGVTQFPSHSVIEKGQTVTLRCDPISGHDNLYWYRRVMGKEIKFLLHFVKESKQDESGMPNNRFLAERTGGTYSTLKVQPAELEDSGVYFCASSHLPGQGTDTQYFGPGTRLTVL.

The V gene is TRBV6-1, the J gene TRBJ2-1; TRBD2 matches 8 bases. Germline loops: CDR1 MNHNS, CDR2 SASEGT. With 2 bases clipped from V and 8 bases from J, the junction kept 5 bases outside the gene matches. This CDR3 region has 14 residues. The CDR3 nucleotides read TGTGCCAGCAGTGAACTAGGGACTAGTGATGAGCAGTTCTTC. The encoded protein is CASSELGTSDEQFF.

This clone was counted only a few times. This sequence joins TRBV7-3 and TRBJ1-1; D may be TRBD1 (5 bases). The CDR3 extends over 14 amino acids. V dropped 1 base and J dropped 1 base, with 7 bases sitting between them. Germline loops: CDR1 SGHTA, CDR2 FQGTGA. The DNA for the CDR3 is TGTGCCAGCAGCTTAATGGGGGGGAACACTGAAGCTTTCTTT. Translation: CASSLMGGNTEAFF. The variable domain in full, with the rest retrieved from reference TRBV7-3 and TRBJ1-1, is GAGVSQTPSNKVTEKGKYVELRCDPISGHTALYWYRQSLGQGPEFLIYFQGTGAADDSGLPNDRFFAVRPEGSVSTLKIQRTERGDSAVYLCASSLMGGNTEAFFGQGTRLTVV.

V and J are TRBV19 and TRBJ1-2; 11 bases line up with TRBD1. The germline V gene encodes CDR1 LNHDA and CDR2 SQIVND (reference sequence). V lost 4 bases, J lost 4 bases, and 5 bases stayed unmatched. The CDR3 has 15 residues. The CDR3 spells CASSTRTGGFYGYTF. CDR3 sequence (DNA): TGTGCCAGTAGTACAAGGACAGGGGGCTTCTATGGCTACACCTTC.

With regard to this clone: Given a much more abundant clone one base away, this may be a read error. The sample has other DNA sequences that encode this CDR3 too. The J gene is TRBJ2-6, the V gene TRBV15, with 7 bases identical to TRBD2. Germline assignment: CDR1 LNHNV and CDR2 YYDKDF (reference sequence). This CDR3 comprises 15 residues. This CDR3 is CATSSGGSGANVLTF. DNA for the CDR3: TGTGCCACCAGCAGCGGGGGGTCTGGGGCCAACGTCCTGACTTTT. Together with reference TRBV15 and TRBJ2-6, the CDR3 gives the full variable domain: DAMVIQNPRYQVTQFGKPVTLSCSQTLNHNVMYWYQQKSSQAPKLLFHYYDKDFNNEADTPDNFQSRRPNTSFCFLDIRSPGLGDTAMYLCATSSGGSGANVLTFGAGSRLTVL.

The J gene is TRBJ2-3, the V gene TRBV9; 12 bases are shared with TRBD2. The CDR3 runs to 18 residues. With 0 bases clipped from V and 3 bases from J, the junction kept 8 bases outside the gene matches. Germline loops: CDR1 SGDLS, CDR2 YYNGEE. CDR3 DNA sequence: TGTGCCAGCAGCGTAGGGTCCCCCGGACTAGCGGGAACAGATACGCAGTATTTT. Protein sequence: CASSVGSPGLAGTDTQYF.

The V gene is TRBV7-2, the J gene TRBJ2-2; the D gene is possibly TRBD2 (6 bases). Germline lookup yields CDR1 SGHTA and CDR2 FQGNSA. Trimming removed 3 bases at V and 4 bases at J, with 12 bases between. The CDR3 consists of 15 residues. The CDR3 sequence: CASSLIRGITGELFF. CDR3 in DNA: TGTGCCAGCAGCTTGATCCGCGGGATCACCGGGGAGCTGTTTTTT.

The V call is TRBV14, the J call TRBJ1-4; D may be TRBD1 (5 bases). Germline V gives CDR1 SGHDN, CDR2 FVKESK. V gave up 4 bases and J gave up 7 bases, with 22 bases separating them. The CDR3 covers 17 residues. The CDR3 nucleotides read TGTGCCAGCAGCCGATCTTCCGGCGGGACCGAGGGTGAAAAACTGTTTTTT. It yields the protein CASSRSSGGTEGEKLFF.

The chain recombines TRBV5-6 with TRBJ1-4, with 7 bases aligning to TRBD1. The germline V gene encodes CDR1 SGHDT and CDR2 YYEEEE. The CDR3 contains 14 residues. With V trimmed by 4 bases and J by 5 bases, 5 bases remained unmatched. This CDR3 reads CASSPGTVNEKLFF. CDR3 sequence (DNA): TGTGCCAGCAGCCCCGGGACAGTGAATGAAAAACTGTTTTTT.

The chain has TRBV29-1 and TRBJ2-7; the match to TRBD2 covers 7 bases. Germline V lookup: CDR1 SQVTM, CDR2 ANQGSEA. The V and J ends lost 7 bases and 5 bases, in that order; junction bases with no gene match: 8. The CDR3 sequence is 12 residues long. The CDR3 nucleotides read TGCAGCGCGGGGCGGGGGTTCAACGAGCAGTACTTC. Its protein product is CSAGRGFNEQYF.

The rearrangement joins TRBV4-1 to TRBJ2-7; 8 bases match TRBD1. V shed 4 bases, J shed 3 bases, and the junction held 20 bases outside the gene matches. The germline V gene encodes CDR1 MGHRA and CDR2 YSYEKL. The CDR3 contains 19 residues. CDR3 in amino acids: CASSLRGHRTGTSNYEQYF. CDR3 sequence (DNA): TGCGCCAGCAGCCTTAGGGGACACAGGACAGGGACTTCCAACTACGAGCAGTACTTC.

This clone appeared a single time. This sequence joins TRBV13 and TRBJ1-4, with no clear D. Germline V gives CDR1 PRHDT, CDR2 FYEKMQ (reference sequence). The CDR3 contains 12 residues. Trimming stripped 5 bases from V and 8 bases from J, with 9 bases between. Here the CDR3 DNA reads TGTGCCAGCAGCCGAACATCGGAAAAACTGTTTTTT. Its translation: CASSRTSEKLFF.

The chain has TRBV6-5 and TRBJ1-3; tentative D call: TRBD1 (5 bases). This CDR3 has 13 amino acids. Germline-derived CDR1 and CDR2 are MNHEY and SVGAGI. Between the trimmed V and J ends, which lost 8 bases and 0 bases, there was a span of 8 bases. The CDR3 region is CASATGSGNTIYF. Written as DNA, the CDR3 is TGTGCCAGCGCCACAGGCTCTGGAAACACCATATATTTT.

J is TRBJ2-5 and V is TRBV6-5; 7 nucleotides match TRBD1. Trimming at V came to 8 bases and at J to 2 bases, leaving 8 bases not matched to a gene. This CDR3 spans 14 amino acids. Germline lookup yields CDR1 MNHEY and CDR2 SVGAGI. The CDR3 bases are TGTGCCAGCCCCAGGGGGACAGCGCAAGAGACCCAGTACTTC. It is translated as CASPRGTAQETQYF.

The rearrangement joins TRBV5-5 to TRBJ2-3, with 8 bases that match TRBD2. V lost 3 bases, J lost 4 bases, and 10 bases stayed unmatched. The CDR3 is 16 amino acids. The germline V gene encodes CDR1 SGHKS and CDR2 YYEKEE (reference sequence). The CDR3 coding sequence is TGTGCCAGCAGCTGGGGGCAGGCGGGAGGCGCAGATACGCAGTATTTT. Translated: CASSWGQAGGADTQYF.

The chain employs TRBV7-8 and TRBJ1-1; 8 nucleotides agree with TRBD1. Looked up from germline, CDR1 is SGHVS and CDR2 is FQNEAQ. After removal of 5 bases from V and 0 bases from J, the junction contained 8 bases not matched to a gene. The CDR3 is 16 amino acids. The CDR3 reads CASSLWDRPMNTEAFF. Here the CDR3 DNA reads TGTGCCAGCAGCCTATGGGACAGGCCCATGAACACTGAAGCTTTCTTT.

The chain has TRBV27 and TRBJ2-3; 9 bases are a match to TRBD2. The V segment lost 5 bases and the J segment 5 bases; nucleotides outside the gene matches: 11. CDR3 size: 16 residues. Germline V lookup: CDR1 MNHEY, CDR2 SMNVEV (reference sequence). Here the CDR3 reads CASSRGGEATGDTQYF. CDR3 DNA: TGTGCCAGCAGTCGCGGGGGGGAGGCCACCGGAGATACGCAGTATTTT.